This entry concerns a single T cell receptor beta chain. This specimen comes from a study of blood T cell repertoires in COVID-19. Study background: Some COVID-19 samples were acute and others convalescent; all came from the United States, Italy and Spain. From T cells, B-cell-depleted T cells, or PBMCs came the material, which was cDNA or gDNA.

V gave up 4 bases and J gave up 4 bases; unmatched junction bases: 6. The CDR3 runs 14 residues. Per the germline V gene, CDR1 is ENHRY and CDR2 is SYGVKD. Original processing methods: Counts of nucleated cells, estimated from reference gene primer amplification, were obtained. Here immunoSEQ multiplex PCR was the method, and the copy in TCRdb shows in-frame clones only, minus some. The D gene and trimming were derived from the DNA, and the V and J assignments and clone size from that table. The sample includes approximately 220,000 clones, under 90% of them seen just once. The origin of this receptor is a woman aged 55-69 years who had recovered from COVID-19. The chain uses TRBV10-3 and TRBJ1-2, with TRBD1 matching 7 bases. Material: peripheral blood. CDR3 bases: TGTGCCATCAGTGGGTCACAGGGGATCTATGGCTACACCTTC. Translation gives CAISGSQGIYGYTF.